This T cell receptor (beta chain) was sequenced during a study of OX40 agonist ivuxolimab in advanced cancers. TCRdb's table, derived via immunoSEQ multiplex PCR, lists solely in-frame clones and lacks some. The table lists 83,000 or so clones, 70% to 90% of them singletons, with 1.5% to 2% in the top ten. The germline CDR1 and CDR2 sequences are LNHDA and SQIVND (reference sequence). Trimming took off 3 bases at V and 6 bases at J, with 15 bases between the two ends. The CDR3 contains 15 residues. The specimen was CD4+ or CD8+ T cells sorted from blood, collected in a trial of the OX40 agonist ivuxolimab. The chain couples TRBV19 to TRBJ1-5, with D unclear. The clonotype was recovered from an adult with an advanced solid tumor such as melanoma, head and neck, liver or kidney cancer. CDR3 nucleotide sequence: TGTGCCAGTAGTATTGCCAGCGCAGGTCGTCAGCCCCAGCATTTT. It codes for CASSIASAGRQPQHF.